This TCR beta chain was profiled in a study of blood T cells in healthy people across ages. Study-wide points: Lack of knowledge of donor CMV status possibly confounded expanded clonotype changes. As naive T cell percentage varied, TCR beta diversity correlated strongly with it.

In this sample, this clonotype turned up many times. The antigen is not known. CDR1 is SGHKS, CDR2 YYEKEE, per germline (reference sequence). The CDR3 contains 14 residues. V was pared by 2 bases and J by 9 bases, with 1 base of the junction left unmatched. A second roughly 6 to 11 cycle PCR used barcoded and J-beta primers. TCRdb called the 5' RACE reads again in MiXCR, with one record for every CDR3 protein. The sample contains roughly 1.7 million distinct CDR3 sequences, roughly 30% of which appear only once. The source is a woman in her 30s in good health. Specimen: blood. The chain couples TRBV5-5 to TRBJ2-1, with 14 bases lining up with TRBD2. The DNA of the CDR3 is TGTGCCAGCAGCTTCGGACTAGCGGGAGGTGAGCAGTTCTTC. Its translation: CASSFGLAGGEQFF.